The 24 T cell receptor beta chains below all came from one sample that was sequenced in a study of blood T cell repertoires in COVID-19. TCRdb keeps only in-frame clones here, not all; method: immunoSEQ multiplex PCR. The data hold 200,000 to 300,000 clones, with approximately 90% observed a single time. The sample taken for sequencing was PBMCs or T cells enriched from blood (not recorded which). Every receptor here comes from a man aged 45-65 years who had been exposed to COVID-19.

This chain links TRBV29-1 with TRBJ1-2; D uncertain. Germline V gives CDR1 SQVTM, CDR2 ANQGSEA. The CDR3 contains 11 residues. Trimming took 6 bases from V and 6 from J, leaving 11 bases between them. The chain's CDR3 is CSVSGEDGYTF. The CDR3 nucleotides read TGCAGCGTGTCCGGAGAGGATGGCTACACCTTC.

This rearrangement joins TRBV29-1 to TRBJ2-1; possible D gene TRBD2, 6 bases. This CDR3 comprises 13 residues. Germline assignment: CDR1 SQVTM and CDR2 ANQGSEA. The V gene lost 7 bases and the J gene lost 3 bases, with 13 bases spanning the gap. The DNA of the CDR3 is TGCAGCGCCCGCGGGACCGACTACAATGAGCAGTTCTTC. This codes for CSARGTDYNEQFF.

The chain uses TRBV5-1 and TRBJ1-1; 7 nucleotides agree with TRBD1. With V trimmed by 0 bases and J by 1 base, 6 bases remained unmatched. The CDR3 is made up of 16 amino acids. Germline lookup yields CDR1 SGHRS and CDR2 YFSETQ. The CDR3 nucleotides are TGCGCCAGCAGCTTGGAGGGGGCTAGAAGGAACACTGAAGCTTTCTTT. Protein product: CASSLEGARRNTEAFF.

V usage is TRBV2 and J usage is TRBJ2-2; 8 bases map to TRBD1. There are 15 residues in the CDR3. The germline CDR1 and CDR2 sequences are SNHLY and FYNNEI. The V gene end was trimmed by 8 bases and the J gene end by 4 bases; junction bases not matched to a gene: 9. CDR3 in DNA: TGTGCCAGCGGACAGGGCGGTGCGGGCACCGGGGAGCTGTTTTTT. As protein: CASGQGGAGTGELFF.

The chain uses TRBV7-2 and TRBJ2-1; possible D gene TRBD2, 6 bases. CDR1 is SGHTA, CDR2 FQGNSA, per germline. The CDR3 length is 14 residues. Deletions cut 7 bases from V and 9 bases from J, with 19 bases between. CDR3 in DNA: TGTGCCAGCACCCGGGGGTACGGGGTGGGTGAGCAGTTCTTC. It yields the protein CASTRGYGVGEQFF.

This clone has only one observation. The rearrangement links TRBV18 to TRBJ2-5; D gene uncertain. Trimming left V 1 base short and J 4 bases short, with 7 bases between. Looked up from germline, CDR1 is KGHSH and CDR2 is LQKENI. The CDR3 length is 13 residues. CDR3 sequence: CASSPLAGETQYF. The CDR3 DNA follows: TGTGCCAGCTCACCACTAGCCGGAGAGACCCAGTACTTC.

V usage is TRBV5-1 and J usage is TRBJ1-1; no reliable D call. V gave up 2 bases and J gave up 1 base, with 12 bases separating them. The CDR3 contains 15 residues. Germline CDR1 and CDR2: SGHRS and YFSETQ. The CDR3 protein is CASSFGSSGNTEAFF. In nucleotides, the CDR3 is TGCGCCAGCAGCTTCGGGAGTTCGGGGAACACTGAAGCTTTCTTT.

This chain uses TRBV19 with TRBJ1-4; D is undetermined. CDR3 length: 14 residues. Germline CDR1 is LNHDA and CDR2 is SQIVND (reference sequence). The germline V and J ends were trimmed by 3 bases and 3 bases, with 8 bases remaining between them. CDR3 nucleotides: TGTGCCAGTAGTATGCGGGGTGCTAATGAAAAACTGTTTTTT. Translation: CASSMRGANEKLFF.

This clone was counted ten times or more. V usage is TRBV18 and J usage is TRBJ2-2, with D perhaps TRBD2 (7 bases). V lost 2 bases and J lost 2, with 15 bases in between. Germline lookup yields CDR1 KGHSH and CDR2 LQKENI. The CDR3 consists of 17 residues. CDR3 amino acids: CASSPFAGADNTGELFF. The CDR3 nucleotides are TGTGCCAGCTCACCATTTGCGGGGGCAGATAACACCGGGGAGCTGTTTTTT.

This clone showed up just once. The V call is TRBV11-1, the J call TRBJ1-1, with TRBD1 identical over 7 bases. Looked up from germline, CDR1 is SGHAT and CDR2 is FQDESV (reference sequence). This CDR3 is built from 15 residues. The trim removed 2 bases at V and 4 bases at J, leaving 7 bases unmatched. Written as DNA, the CDR3 is TGTGCCAGCAGCTTACGACACTCAGGGGGCACTGAAGCTTTCTTT. Encoded protein: CASSLRHSGGTEAFF.

CDR3 loop: CASSWDRSSYEQYF. CDR3 nucleotides: TGTGCCAGCAGCTGGGACAGATCCTCCTACGAGCAGTACTTC. V usage is TRBV7-2 and J usage is TRBJ2-7, with TRBD1 identical over 7 bases. This CDR3 is 14 amino acids long. The germline gives CDR1 SGHTA, CDR2 FQGNSA. V lost 4 bases and J lost 0; bases outside the gene matches: 3.

This clone has just one count. This chain uses TRBV6-1 with TRBJ2-1, with 12 bases lining up with TRBD2. CDR1 and CDR2 (germline): MNHNS, SASEGT. The CDR3 consists of 16 residues. The J segment lost 10 bases and the V segment lost 0 bases, leaving 7 bases of the junction unmatched. In DNA, the CDR3 is TGTGCCAGCAGTGAAGCGGGACTAGCGGGCCTGGGGGAGCAGTTCTTC. Encoded protein: CASSEAGLAGLGEQFF.

The genes are TRBV6-5 and TRBJ2-1; TRBD2 matches at 11 bases. Per germline, CDR1 MNHEY and CDR2 SVGAGI. Losses at the gene ends were 6 bases for V and 7 bases for J; bases not matched to a gene: 8. CDR3 length equals 15 residues. CDR3 sequence reads: CASSPTSGSINEQFF. The CDR3, as DNA: TGTGCCAGCAGCCCCACTAGCGGGAGTATAAATGAGCAGTTCTTC.

The rearrangement links TRBV7-9 to TRBJ2-1, with TRBD1 identical over 12 bases. Germline V gene data show CDR1 as SEHNR and CDR2 as FQNEAQ (reference sequence). There are 15 residues in the CDR3. J lost 6 bases, V lost 6 bases, and 6 bases had no gene match. The CDR3 protein is CASSNPGQGANEQFF. The DNA of the CDR3 is TGTGCCAGCAGTAATCCGGGACAGGGGGCCAATGAGCAGTTCTTC.

This clone was seen a single time. CDR3 protein: CAIGQAGNTEAFF. CDR3 DNA: TGCGCCATCGGACAGGCTGGGAACACTGAAGCTTTCTTT. The chain employs TRBV10-2 and TRBJ1-1; TRBD1 aligns across 7 bases. From germline, CDR1 is WSHSY and CDR2 SAAADI. The CDR3 has 13 residues. The V gene end was trimmed by 10 bases and the J gene end by 1 base; junction bases not matched to a gene: 6.

The chain uses TRBV7-2 and TRBJ2-1, with 10 bases identical to TRBD2. V was clipped by 5 bases and J by 0 bases; unmatched bases: 4. Germline values: CDR1 SGHTA, CDR2 FQGNSA. The CDR3 loop spans 16 amino acids. In DNA, the CDR3 is TGTGCCAGCAGCGTACTAGCGGGATCCTCCTACAATGAGCAGTTCTTC. It yields the protein CASSVLAGSSYNEQFF.

This chain connects TRBV28 to TRBJ1-2; the D gene is possibly TRBD1 (5 bases). Germline V gene data show CDR1 as MDHEN and CDR2 as SYDVKM. The CDR3 spans 14 residues. The V gene lost 6 bases and the J gene lost 3 bases, with 14 bases spanning the gap. CDR3 nucleotide sequence: TGTGCCAGCAGGATACCCGGGGGGTACTATGGCTACACCTTC. This translates into CASRIPGGYYGYTF.

The J gene is TRBJ1-4, the V gene TRBV24-1; 8 bases match TRBD1. After removal of 9 bases from V and 7 bases from J, the junction contained 6 bases not matched to a gene. The V gene's germline CDR1 is KGHDR and CDR2 SFDVKD. The CDR3 runs 13 residues. The CDR3 DNA follows: TGTGCCACCCGGACAGGGACAGGTGAAAAACTGTTTTTT. Translated: CATRTGTGEKLFF.

The V call is TRBV29-1, the J call TRBJ2-2; possibly TRBD1 for D (5 bases). The CDR3 has 14 residues. CDR1 and CDR2 from the germline V gene are SQVTM and ANQGSEA. Deletions cut 6 bases from V and 0 bases from J, with 11 bases between. CDR3 DNA sequence: TGCAGCGTCGGACATAATCCGAACACCGGGGAGCTGTTTTTT. Its protein product is CSVGHNPNTGELFF.

This chain uses TRBV28 with TRBJ2-3; 8 bases are a match to TRBD1. The CDR3 spans 15 residues. V was pared by 4 bases and J by 3 bases, with 6 bases of the junction left unmatched. CDR1 and CDR2 from the germline V gene are MDHEN and SYDVKM. This CDR3 reads CASSSPGQGTDTQYF. The CDR3 DNA follows: TGTGCCAGCAGTTCACCCGGACAGGGAACAGATACGCAGTATTTT. Full variable domain (rest looked up from reference TRBV28 and TRBJ2-3): DVKVTQSSRYLVKRTGEKVFLECVQDMDHENMFWYRQDPGLGLRLIYFSYDVKMKEKGDIPEGYSVSREKKERFSLILESASTNQTSMYLCASSSPGQGTDTQYFGPGTRLTVL.

This chain uses TRBV5-1 with TRBJ1-1; D may be TRBD1 (5 bases). The V gene's germline CDR1 is SGHRS and CDR2 YFSETQ. Trimming removed 4 bases from V and 4 bases from J, with 14 bases in between. This CDR3 is built from 14 residues. CDR3 nucleotide sequence: TGCGCCAGCAGCCCGGCAGGAGGGGCCACTGAAGCTTTCTTT. It yields the protein CASSPAGGATEAFF.

In this sample, this clone turned up a few times. The chain has TRBV5-1 and TRBJ1-4, with D tentatively TRBD1 (5 bases). The CDR3 has 14 amino acids. V lost 5 bases to trimming and J lost 4 bases, with 12 bases between them. CDR1 is SGHRS and CDR2 is YFSETQ in the germline V gene. The CDR3 nucleotides read TGCGCCAGCAGAAGGCCAGGGAATAATGAAAAACTGTTTTTT. Its translation is CASRRPGNNEKLFF.

The chain has TRBV5-1 and TRBJ2-7; 7 nucleotides match TRBD2. Germline V lookup: CDR1 SGHRS, CDR2 YFSETQ. The CDR3 is made up of 14 amino acids. Trimming took 2 bases from V and 3 from J; bases not matched to a gene: 5. The CDR3 DNA reads as TGCGCCAGCAGCTTTTCGGGACTACTCTACGAGCAGTACTTC. Translation gives CASSFSGLLYEQYF. The full variable domain, in which reference TRBV5-1 and TRBJ2-7 provide the parts outside the CDR3, is KAGVTQTPRYLIKTRGQQVTLSCSPISGHRSVSWYQQTPGQGLQFLFEYFSETQRNKGNFPGRFSGRQFSNSRSEMNVSTLELGDSALYLCASSFSGLLYEQYFGPGTRLTVT.

The J gene is TRBJ2-1, the V gene TRBV24-1; D gene ambiguous. This CDR3 has 16 amino acids. Trimming took 4 bases from V and 1 from J, leaving 13 bases between them. Germline values: CDR1 KGHDR, CDR2 SFDVKD. CDR3 coding DNA: TGTGCCACCAGTGACCACGGTCCGGTGTCCTACAATGAGCAGTTCTTC. Translation gives CATSDHGPVSYNEQFF.